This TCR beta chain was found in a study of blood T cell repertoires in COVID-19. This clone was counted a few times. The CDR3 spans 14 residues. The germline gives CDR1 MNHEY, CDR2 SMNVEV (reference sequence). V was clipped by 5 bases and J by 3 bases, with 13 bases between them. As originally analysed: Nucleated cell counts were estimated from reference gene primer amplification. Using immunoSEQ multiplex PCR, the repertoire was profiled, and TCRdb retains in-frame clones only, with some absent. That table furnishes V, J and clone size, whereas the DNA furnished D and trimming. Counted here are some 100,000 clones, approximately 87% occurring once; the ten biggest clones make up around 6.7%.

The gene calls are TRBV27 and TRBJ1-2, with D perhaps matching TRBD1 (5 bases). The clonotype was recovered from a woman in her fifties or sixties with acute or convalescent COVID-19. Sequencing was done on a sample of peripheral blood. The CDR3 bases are TGTGCCAGCAGTCTAAAGGCCAGGGACTATGGCTACACCTTC. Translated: CASSLKARDYGYTF.